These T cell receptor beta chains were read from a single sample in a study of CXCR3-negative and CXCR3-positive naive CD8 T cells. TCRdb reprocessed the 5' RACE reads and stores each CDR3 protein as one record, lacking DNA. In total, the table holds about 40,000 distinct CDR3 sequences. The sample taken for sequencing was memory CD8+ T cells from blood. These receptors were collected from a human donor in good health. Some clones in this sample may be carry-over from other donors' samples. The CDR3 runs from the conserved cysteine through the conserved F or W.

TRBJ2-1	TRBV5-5	CASSIRGDYINEQFF
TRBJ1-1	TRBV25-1	CASSLRENTEAFF
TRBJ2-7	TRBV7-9	CASSGTGVVPPGF
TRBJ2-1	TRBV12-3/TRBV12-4	CASSPLERGGNEQFF
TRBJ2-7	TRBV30	CAWSVPEGYSYEQYF
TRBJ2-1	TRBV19	CASRPSGGANDEQFF
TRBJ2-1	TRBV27	CASGWDRSYNEQFF
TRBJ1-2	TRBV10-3	CATKLGANYGYTF
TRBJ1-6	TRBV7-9	CASSSREINSPLHF
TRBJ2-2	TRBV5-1	CASNGPNTGELFF
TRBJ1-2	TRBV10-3	CAISDPDSPYGYTF
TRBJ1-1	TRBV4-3	CASSLYRDATVEAFF
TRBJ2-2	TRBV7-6	CASSLEQSNTGELFF
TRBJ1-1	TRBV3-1	CASSPTLGTENHQGNTEAFF
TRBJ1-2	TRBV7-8	CASSLDNYGYTF
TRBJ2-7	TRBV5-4	CASKGQGWEQYF
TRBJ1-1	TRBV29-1	CSVRGRDRGRMNTEAFF
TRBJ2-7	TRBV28	CASSQRDTEQYF
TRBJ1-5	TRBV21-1	CASSKISKGTGESNSNQPQHF
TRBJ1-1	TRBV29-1	CSVEGLGTGWQAFF
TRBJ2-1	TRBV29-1	CSVRGTGGRDEQFF
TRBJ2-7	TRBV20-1	CSARDPVKDLHEQYF
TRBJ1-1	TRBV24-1	CAAGRGNTEAFF
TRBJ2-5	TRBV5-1	CASSLLFEGETQYF
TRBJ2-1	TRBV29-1	CSVAKVAGAVVNEQFF
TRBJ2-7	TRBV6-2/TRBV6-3	CASSYPRRFGTGLEEQYF
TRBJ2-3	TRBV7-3	CASSLGPGGTDTQYF
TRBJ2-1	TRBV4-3	CASSLRGGSSYNEQFF
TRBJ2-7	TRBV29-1	CSVELAGDPYEQYF
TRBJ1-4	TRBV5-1	CASSYGRTTNEKLFF
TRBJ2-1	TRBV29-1	CSALLAGGNEQFF
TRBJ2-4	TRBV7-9	CASRDLTGWENIQYF
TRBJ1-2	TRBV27	CASSLGLYYGYTF